These T cell receptor beta chains were read from a single sample in a study of OX40 agonist ivuxolimab in advanced cancers. TCRdb's copy holds only in-frame clones and misses some; the assay was immunoSEQ multiplex PCR. This sample yields 45,000 to 60,000 clones, of which just under 90% are seen a single time; approximately 5% belongs to the top ten. Material: CD4+ or CD8+ T cells sorted from blood, obtained in a trial of the OX40 agonist ivuxolimab. All receptors derive from an adult with an advanced solid tumor such as melanoma, head and neck, liver or kidney cancer. CDR3s include the opening cysteine and the closing phenylalanine or tryptophan. D genes are given only for firm matches. Some rows mark clone size as missing; the rest say once, few, many or name a class of expanded clone.

j_call d_call v_call clone_size cdr3_nt cdr3_aa
TRBJ1-2 TRBD1 TRBV28 - TGTGCCAGCAGGCCCGGGACAGGCAACTATGGCTACACCTTC CASRPGTGNYGYTF
TRBJ2-5 TRBD1 TRBV5-1 - TGCGCCAGCAGCAGGTCGACAGGGGGCGAGGAGACCCAGTACTTC CASSRSTGGEETQYF
TRBJ1-2 - TRBV2 - TGTGCCAGCAGTCTCGGACCCACCCGGATGGGCTACACCTTC CASSLGPTRMGYTF
TRBJ2-6 - TRBV5-5 - TGTGCCAGCAGCTCCATCAGACGGTTGTCTGGGGCCAACGTCCTGACTTTC CASSSIRRLSGANVLTF
TRBJ2-1 TRBD2 TRBV5-1 - TGCGCCAGCAGCGGCACGACTAGCGGGGTTACAATGAGTGGGCAGTTCTTC CASSGTTSGVTMSGQFF
TRBJ2-3 - TRBV28 few TGTGCCAGCAGGAAGGGAGCGGCAGATACGCAGTATTTT CASRKGAADTQYF
TRBJ1-1 - TRBV6-6 - TGTGCCAGCAGTTACTCAGGGTTAGGCACTGAAGCTTTCTTT CASSYSGLGTEAFF
TRBJ2-5 - TRBV5-1 - TGCGCCAGCAGCCGGACAGTGGAGACCCAGTACTTC CASSRTVETQYF
TRBJ2-4 - TRBV5-8 - TGTGCCAGCAGCACCTATGGGGTAGCCAAAAACATTCAGTACTTC CASSTYGVAKNIQYF
TRBJ1-2 TRBD1 TRBV5-1 few TGCGCCAGCAGCGTACAGGGGGACTATGGCTACACCTTC CASSVQGDYGYTF
TRBJ2-7 TRBD2 TRBV9 - TGTGCCAGCAGCGTAGGGGCTAGCGGGCTCTACGAGCAGTACTTC CASSVGASGLYEQYF
TRBJ2-3 - TRBV28 - TGTGCCAGCATGCAGGGGGGCGCGGATACGCAGTATTTT CASMQGGADTQYF
TRBJ2-2 - TRBV7-7 - TGTGCTAGCAGCTTAGGTCCAGTTACCGGGGAGCTGTTTTTT CASSLGPVTGELFF
TRBJ2-2 - TRBV2 - TGTGCCAGGGGGCGGCCGGGGGCGGACACCGGGGAGCTGTTTTTT CARGRPGADTGELFF
TRBJ2-3 - TRBV7-3 - TGTGCCAGCAGCTTAAAAGGAACAGATACGCAGTATTTT CASSLKGTDTQYF
TRBJ1-2 TRBD1 TRBV28 - TGTGCCAGCAGTTTATCTGGACAGGGCCTTGGCTACACCTTC CASSLSGQGLGYTF
TRBJ1-4 TRBD1 TRBV18 - TGTGCCAGCTCACCGGGACAGCTGGAAAAACTGTTTTTT CASSPGQLEKLFF
TRBJ2-1 TRBD1 TRBV25-1 - TGTGCCAGCAGTGAAGGGGGACAGGGATCCCCAGAGCAGTTCTTC CASSEGGQGSPEQFF
TRBJ2-1 TRBD2 TRBV28 - TGTGCCAGCAGTCGGCGGCCAGCGGGAGTAAATGAGCAGTTCTTC CASSRRPAGVNEQFF
TRBJ2-7 - TRBV7-8 - TGTGCCAGCAGCTTACTAGTAAGCTCCTACGAGCAGTACTTC CASSLLVSSYEQYF
TRBJ1-3 TRBD1 TRBV19 - TGTGCCAGTAGAAATACCGGGACAGTCTCTGGAAACACCATATATTTT CASRNTGTVSGNTIYF
TRBJ2-1 - TRBV9 - TGTGCCAGCAGCAAACGTTGGCAGGGAGACAATGAGCAGTTCTTC CASSKRWQGDNEQFF
TRBJ1-5 - TRBV4-2 - TGTGCCAGCAGCCAAGTTTCAGGGATCAGCGTTCAGCCCCAGCATTTT CASSQVSGISVQPQHF
TRBJ1-1 - TRBV7-2 - TGTGCCAGCAGCTCCGACAGGTGGAACACTGAAGCTTTCTTT CASSSDRWNTEAFF
TRBJ2-1 TRBD1 TRBV7-3 - TGTGCCAGCAGCTACGACAGGGCCAATGAGCAGTTCTTC CASSYDRANEQFF
TRBJ2-7 - TRBV5-1 - TGCGCCAGCAGCTTCGGGGACACGACCTACGAGCAGTACTTC CASSFGDTTYEQYF
TRBJ2-6 - TRBV28 once TGTGCCAGCAGTCGTAACTCTGGGGCCAACGTCCTGACTTTC CASSRNSGANVLTF
TRBJ1-5 - TRBV7-2 - TGTGCCAGCAGCCTGGACAATGGGGGTCAGCCCCAGCATTTT CASSLDNGGQPQHF
TRBJ2-7 TRBD1 TRBV28 - TGTGCCAGCAGGGCACCCGGGACAGGGTACGAGCAGTACTTC CASRAPGTGYEQYF
TRBJ1-1 TRBD1 TRBV27 - TGTGCCAGCAGCCCCAGGGGGGCTGGTCCTGAAGCTTTCTTT CASSPRGAGPEAFF
TRBJ2-7 TRBD1 TRBV19 - TGTGCCAGTAACAGGGGGCAGGGCGAGCAGTACTTC CASNRGQGEQYF
TRBJ2-3 TRBD2 TRBV19 - TGTGCCAGTAGTATAATCGGGCCGAGCGGGAGGTCGAGCACAGATACGCAGTATTTT CASSIIGPSGRSSTDTQYF
TRBJ2-4 - TRBV6-5 - TGTGCCGCCCGGTCGAGGGAAAACATTCAGTACTTC CAARSRENIQYF
TRBJ1-3 - TRBV19 - TGTGCCAGTAGTTTTGGGCGGACAGAAGGAAACACCATATATTTT CASSFGRTEGNTIYF
TRBJ1-5 TRBD1 TRBV28 - TGTGCCAGCAGCCTTACCGGGACAGGGGTAAGGAGCAATCAGCCCCAGCATTTT CASSLTGTGVRSNQPQHF
TRBJ2-7 - TRBV30 - TGTGCCTGGAGTCCTAATTACGAGCAGTACTTC CAWSPNYEQYF
TRBJ2-7 TRBD1 TRBV2 - TGTGCCAGTCCGAGGGAAGAAGGGACAGCGACTTACGAGCAGTACTTC CASPREEGTATYEQYF
TRBJ1-5 - TRBV10-3 few TGTGCCATCAGTGATTTAAATCAGCCCCAGCATTTT CAISDLNQPQHF
TRBJ1-4 - TRBV15 - TGTGCCACCAGCAGAGATTTAGGTGAAAAACTGTTTTTT CATSRDLGEKLFF
TRBJ2-5 TRBD1 TRBV27 - TGTGCCAGCAGTAGACAGGGGGCCGGGCGGGAGAATAGGGAGACCCAGTACTTC CASSRQGAGRENRETQYF
TRBJ2-1 - TRBV6-6 - TGTGCCAGCAGTCCCACGAGACGGGAATACAATGAGCAGTTCTTC CASSPTRREYNEQFF
TRBJ2-1 - TRBV6-4 - TGTGCCAGCAGTGCTCGGAGGTACAATGAGCAGTTCTTC CASSARRYNEQFF
TRBJ1-2 - TRBV5-1 - TGCGCCAGCAGCTCGGACGGAACTAACTATGGCTACACCTTC CASSSDGTNYGYTF
TRBJ2-3 TRBD2 TRBV2 - TGTGCCAGCAGTGAAGCGGGAGGGACTAGCGGGTCCACAGATACGCAGTATTTT CASSEAGGTSGSTDTQYF
TRBJ1-5 TRBD1 TRBV19 - TGTGCCAGTAGTCGGACAGGTTTAACAGGTCAGCCCCAGCATTTT CASSRTGLTGQPQHF
TRBJ1-6 - TRBV9 - TGTGCCAGCAGCCCAGTGGGGGGATATAATTCACCCCTCCACTTT CASSPVGGYNSPLHF
TRBJ2-2 TRBD2 TRBV5-6 - TGTGCCAGCAGCCCCCGGACTAGGACCGGGGAGCTGTTTTTT CASSPRTRTGELFF
TRBJ2-3 - TRBV21-1 - TGTGCCAGCAGCTCCCGGACAGGGAGCACAGATACGCAGTATTTT CASSSRTGSTDTQYF
TRBJ2-7 - TRBV28 - TGTGCCAGCAGTTTCCCGAGGACAGCTTACGAGCAGTACTTC CASSFPRTAYEQYF
TRBJ2-2 - TRBV28 - TGTGCCAGCAGTTTATACACTAAAGAGGAGCTGTTTTTT CASSLYTKEELFF
TRBJ2-7 TRBD1 TRBV28 - TGTGCCAGCTACCCCGGGACAGGACTCTACGAGCAGTACTTC CASYPGTGLYEQYF
TRBJ2-7 TRBD1 TRBV9 - TGTGCCAGCAGCCCACAACCGGGACAGGCTTACGAGCAGTACTTC CASSPQPGQAYEQYF
TRBJ2-7 TRBD1 TRBV5-1 - TGCGCCAGCAGCTTGGGGGGACAGGGTTCCTACGAGCAGTACTTC CASSLGGQGSYEQYF
TRBJ1-4 - TRBV19 - TGTGCCAGTAGTATAAGAGTAAATGAAAAACTGTTTTTT CASSIRVNEKLFF
TRBJ1-4 - TRBV7-9 - TGTGCCAGCAGCTTAGAGAGGGCTAATGAAAAACTGTTTTTT CASSLERANEKLFF
TRBJ2-1 TRBD2 TRBV9 - TGTGCCAGCAGCCGAACTAGCGGGAGCTACAATGAGCAGTTCTTC CASSRTSGSYNEQFF
TRBJ2-2 - TRBV5-1 - TGCGCCAGCAGAGGTCAGATGAACACCGGGGAGCTGTTTTTT CASRGQMNTGELFF